This passage covers 13 T cell receptor beta chains from one sample sequenced in a study of preoperative IRX-2 immunotherapy in early breast cancer. This sample's treatment: preoperative locoregional IRX-2 cytokine immunotherapy. Repertoires were generated with immunoSEQ multiplex PCR, while TCRdb's copy carries only in-frame clones and drops some. The sample shows 40,000 or so clones, about 95% of them seen only once. Sample: tumor tissue, taken after IRX-2 immunotherapy. The source of these receptors is a human donor with breast cancer.

The V gene is TRBV28, the J gene TRBJ1-6; D unclear. The germline V gene encodes CDR1 MDHEN and CDR2 SYDVKM. The CDR3 loop spans 16 amino acids. The V and J ends lost 4 bases and 2 bases respectively, with 12 bases between them. CDR3 residues: CASSSPGWAYNSPLHF. In DNA form, the CDR3 reads TGTGCCAGCAGTTCCCCGGGGTGGGCCTATAATTCACCCCTCCACTTT. Variable domain in full (rest from reference TRBV28 and TRBJ1-6): DVKVTQSSRYLVKRTGEKVFLECVQDMDHENMFWYRQDPGLGLRLIYFSYDVKMKEKGDIPEGYSVSREKKERFSLILESASTNQTSMYLCASSSPGWAYNSPLHFGNGTRLTVT.

V and J are TRBV6-5 and TRBJ2-2, with TRBD1 matching 7 bases. Germline V CDR1 and CDR2: MNHEY, SVGAGI. The CDR3 has 15 amino acids. The V and J ends lost 4 bases and 4 bases, in that order; junction bases with no gene match: 6. The CDR3 region is CASSSTGAITGELFF. The CDR3 DNA reads as TGTGCCAGCAGTTCCACAGGGGCTATCACCGGGGAGCTGTTTTTT.

The V gene is TRBV27, the J gene TRBJ1-2, with unresolved D. V lost 2 bases to trimming and J lost 8 bases, with 15 bases between them. Germline V gene lookup returns CDR1 MNHEY and CDR2 SMNVEV (reference sequence). The CDR3 has 14 residues. CDR3 coding DNA: TGTGCCAGCAGTTTAACTCCGAGCCTCCAAGGCTACACCTTC. Residues: CASSLTPSLQGYTF.

CDR3 DNA: TGCGCCAGCAGCTTGGGGGGGACAGGCTCTAACTATGGCTACACCTTC. It is translated as CASSLGGTGSNYGYTF. The chain couples TRBV5-1 to TRBJ1-2, with 8 positions matching TRBD1. Germline loops: CDR1 SGHRS, CDR2 YFSETQ. CDR3 size: 16 residues. The ends lost 0 bases at V and 0 bases at J; junction bases unmatched: 4.

This clone was observed a handful of times. The CDR3 DNA sequence: TGTGCCAGCAACAGACAGGGGGCGCGCACCGGGGAGCTGTTTTTT. It translates to CASNRQGARTGELFF. The rearrangement joins TRBV18 to TRBJ2-2, with 10 bases that match TRBD1. Germline V gives CDR1 KGHSH, CDR2 LQKENI. Losses at the gene ends were 8 bases for V and 4 bases for J; bases not matched to a gene: 7. CDR3 length: 15 residues.

Points on this clone: Mismatch with germline at one junction end may stem from a read error. Here the CDR3 reads CRVGEDRQNF. CDR3 bases: TGCAGGGTGGGAGAGGACAGGCAGAACTTC. This sequence joins TRBV29-1 and TRBJ1-2; TRBD1 agrees at 7 bases. The germline gives CDR1 SQVTM, CDR2 ANQGSEA. The CDR3 sequence is 10 residues long.

J is TRBJ2-3 and V is TRBV6-5; no clear D. The V gene's germline CDR1 is MNHEY and CDR2 SVGAGI. There are 13 residues in the CDR3. Trimming took 1 base from V and 8 from J, leaving 10 bases between them. The CDR3 DNA follows: TGTGCCAGCAGTTACTGGGCCGCTGGTACGCAGTATTTT. As protein: CASSYWAAGTQYF.

The V and J genes are TRBV6-5 and TRBJ1-1; D call uncertain. The V gene's germline CDR1 is MNHEY and CDR2 SVGAGI. The CDR3 is 13 amino acids. V dropped 6 bases and J dropped 8 bases, with 16 bases sitting between them. For the CDR3, the DNA is TGTGCCAGCAGACGCGCCCTAGCTAAGGAAGCTTTCTTT. It is translated as CASRRALAKEAFF.

V gene TRBV7-2 combines with J gene TRBJ2-1; D gene ambiguous. CDR3 length equals 14 residues. Germline assignment: CDR1 SGHTA and CDR2 FQGNSA. V gave up 5 bases and J gave up 9 bases, with 17 bases separating them. CDR3 in amino acids: CASSAQPILGEQFF. CDR3 coding DNA: TGTGCCAGCAGCGCACAGCCCATTCTCGGTGAGCAGTTCTTC.

V usage is TRBV7-2 and J usage is TRBJ2-3; D might be TRBD1 or TRBD2, each matching 5 bases. The ends were cut back, 5 bases at V and 0 bases at J, with 15 bases in the middle. CDR1 is SGHTA and CDR2 is FQGNSA in the germline V gene. The CDR3 length is 16 residues. CDR3 nucleotides: TGTGCCAGCAGCCGGTCCGGGACCTCAAGCACAGATACGCAGTATTTT. Translation: CASSRSGTSSTDTQYF.

V and J are TRBV30 and TRBJ1-3, with D tentatively TRBD1 (5 bases). Germline V gene data show CDR1 as GTSNPN and CDR2 as SVGIG (reference sequence). The CDR3 sequence is 13 residues long. V lost 0 bases to trimming and J lost 3 bases, with 6 bases between them. The DNA of the CDR3 is TGTGCCTGGAGTGTAGGGGTTGGAAACACCATATATTTT. Its translation is CAWSVGVGNTIYF.

The chain couples TRBV9 to TRBJ1-1; D is undetermined. CDR1 is SGDLS and CDR2 is YYNGEE in the germline V gene. The CDR3 loop spans 14 amino acids. Trimming took off 4 bases at V and 0 bases at J, with 10 bases between the two ends. In nucleotides, the CDR3 is TGTGCCAGCAGCCCCACCAGTATGAACACTGAAGCTTTCTTT. Amino acids: CASSPTSMNTEAFF.

The chain joins TRBV27 to TRBJ1-1; D might be TRBD1 (5 bases). Germline CDR1 reads MNHEY; CDR2 reads SMNVEV (reference sequence). V was cut by 2 bases and J by 4 bases, with 14 bases left in between. The CDR3 sequence is 15 residues long. The CDR3 here is CASSLTRGVSTEAFF. CDR3 coding DNA: TGTGCCAGCAGTTTAACCCGAGGGGTCAGCACTGAAGCTTTCTTT.